These T cell receptor beta chains were read from a single sample in a study of PD-1 blockade in classical Hodgkin lymphoma. Data came from immunoSEQ multiplex PCR; TCRdb stores just in-frame clones and leaves some out. The sample consists of some 150,000 clones, 78% of them appearing once. The source material was peripheral blood mononuclear cells (PBMCs), sampled before the second cycle of nivolumab. All receptors come from a human donor with classical Hodgkin lymphoma. Each CDR3 is given with its conserved first and last residue. D genes are given only for firm matches. Expanded clones get a size class; other rows say once, few or many, or leave the size out.

v_gene: TRBV10-3
j_gene: TRBJ2-6
d_gene: -
abundance: -
CDR3nt: TGTGCCATCAGTGGGGAAGCTTCTGGGGCCAACGTCCTGACTTTC
CDR3aa: CAISGEASGANVLTF

v_gene: TRBV6-6
j_gene: TRBJ1-6
d_gene: TRBD1
abundance: -
CDR3nt: TGTGCCAGCAGGACAGGGGGCTTTTCACCCCTCCACTTT
CDR3aa: CASRTGGFSPLHF

v_gene: TRBV19
j_gene: TRBJ2-4
d_gene: TRBD2
abundance: -
CDR3nt: TGTGCCAGTAGTATAGAAGGGACTAATACGATTCAGTACTTC
CDR3aa: CASSIEGTNTIQYF

v_gene: TRBV7-2
j_gene: TRBJ2-7
d_gene: TRBD1
abundance: -
CDR3nt: TGTGCCAGCAGCCTAGCTGGGACAGGCTACGAGCAGTACTTC
CDR3aa: CASSLAGTGYEQYF

v_gene: TRBV19
j_gene: TRBJ2-1
d_gene: -
abundance: -
CDR3nt: TGTGCCAGTAGTATACTCGAGGGCTCCTACAATGAGCAGTTCTTC
CDR3aa: CASSILEGSYNEQFF

v_gene: TRBV11-3
j_gene: TRBJ2-7
d_gene: -
abundance: -
CDR3nt: TGTGCCAGCAGCCTCTCGCATCAGGGCGAGCAGTACTTC
CDR3aa: CASSLSHQGEQYF

v_gene: TRBV7-9
j_gene: TRBJ1-3
d_gene: -
abundance: few
CDR3nt: TGTGCCAGCAGCCCAGGTGGGGCAGTCCGGCCCTCTGGAAACACCATATATTTT
CDR3aa: CASSPGGAVRPSGNTIYF

v_gene: TRBV7-3
j_gene: TRBJ2-3
d_gene: -
abundance: -
CDR3nt: TGTGCCAGCAGCTTACTGGCTCGCACAGATACGCAGTATTTT
CDR3aa: CASSLLARTDTQYF

v_gene: TRBV7-9
j_gene: TRBJ1-2
d_gene: -
abundance: -
CDR3nt: TGTGCCAGCAGCTTAGCGGTGGACGGCTACACCTTC
CDR3aa: CASSLAVDGYTF

v_gene: TRBV6-5
j_gene: TRBJ1-2
d_gene: TRBD1
abundance: -
CDR3nt: TGTGCCAGCAGCAGTAGGACAGGGTATGGCTACACCTTC
CDR3aa: CASSSRTGYGYTF

v_gene: TRBV7-2
j_gene: TRBJ2-7
d_gene: -
abundance: -
CDR3nt: TGTGCCAGCAGCTTCCAAGGGAGCTCCTACGAGCAGTACTTC
CDR3aa: CASSFQGSSYEQYF

v_gene: TRBV4-2
j_gene: TRBJ1-5
d_gene: TRBD1
abundance: -
CDR3nt: TGTGCCAGCAGCCAAGATCACGACAGGGAAGGAATATATGGGAATCAGCCCCAGCATTTT
CDR3aa: CASSQDHDREGIYGNQPQHF

v_gene: TRBV29-1
j_gene: TRBJ2-5
d_gene: -
abundance: -
CDR3nt: TGCAGCGGCCGGGACACCACGGCGGGTGAGCAGTACTTC
CDR3aa: CSGRDTTAGEQYF

v_gene: TRBV7-2
j_gene: TRBJ2-7
d_gene: TRBD2
abundance: -
CDR3nt: TGTGCCAGCAGCTTGGTAGGGAGCGGGGCCTACGAGCAGTACTTC
CDR3aa: CASSLVGSGAYEQYF

v_gene: TRBV10-3
j_gene: TRBJ2-7
d_gene: -
abundance: -
CDR3nt: TGTGCCGTCGCAGAGGTCGGGGATTCCGAGCAGTACTTC
CDR3aa: CAVAEVGDSEQYF

v_gene: TRBV28
j_gene: TRBJ2-7
d_gene: TRBD2
abundance: once
CDR3nt: TGTGCCAGCAGTGGTATCCTAAAGGGAGGACTAGCGGGAGTCAGCGAGCAGTACTTC
CDR3aa: CASSGILKGGLAGVSEQYF

v_gene: TRBV10-3
j_gene: TRBJ1-3
d_gene: TRBD1
abundance: -
CDR3nt: TGTGCCATCAGTGGCGGCGGGGACAGGGCCGGGGGAAACACCATATATTTT
CDR3aa: CAISGGGDRAGGNTIYF

v_gene: TRBV19
j_gene: TRBJ2-7
d_gene: -
abundance: -
CDR3nt: TGTGCCAGTAGTATAGATCTTGGGAGCTCCTACGAGCAGTACTTC
CDR3aa: CASSIDLGSSYEQYF

v_gene: TRBV2
j_gene: TRBJ2-4
d_gene: -
abundance: -
CDR3nt: TGTGCCAGCAGTGAAGCGCTTGGCGGGAACATTCAGTACTTC
CDR3aa: CASSEALGGNIQYF

v_gene: TRBV28
j_gene: TRBJ1-4
d_gene: -
abundance: once
CDR3nt: TGTGCCGCTGGGTTGGCAGGGCGGGGAACTAATGAAAAACTGTTTTTT
CDR3aa: CAAGLAGRGTNEKLFF

v_gene: TRBV7-2
j_gene: TRBJ2-1
d_gene: -
abundance: -
CDR3nt: TGTGCCAGCAGCTTAATTGCGGGTCCCTACAATGAGCAGTTCTTC
CDR3aa: CASSLIAGPYNEQFF

v_gene: TRBV7-2
j_gene: TRBJ2-1
d_gene: TRBD1
abundance: -
CDR3nt: TGTGCCAGCAGCTTCGGGACAGCTCGCTCCTACAATGAGCAGTTCTTC
CDR3aa: CASSFGTARSYNEQFF

v_gene: TRBV7-9
j_gene: TRBJ1-2
d_gene: TRBD1
abundance: -
CDR3nt: TGTGCCAGCAGCCTAAGCAGGGGACAGGGGGGCTACACCTTC
CDR3aa: CASSLSRGQGGYTF

v_gene: TRBV2
j_gene: TRBJ2-3
d_gene: TRBD2
abundance: few
CDR3nt: TGTGCCAGCAGAAAACAACCCGGGGGGGCCTACACAGATACGCAGTATTTT
CDR3aa: CASRKQPGGAYTDTQYF

v_gene: TRBV7-2
j_gene: TRBJ1-5
d_gene: TRBD1
abundance: few
CDR3nt: TGTGCCAGCAGCTTAGATGCAGGGGGCCAGCCCCAGCATTTT
CDR3aa: CASSLDAGGQPQHF

v_gene: TRBV6-1
j_gene: TRBJ1-1
d_gene: -
abundance: -
CDR3nt: TGTGCCAGCAGTGGATCCAACTGGGGGGAAGGTGAAGCTTTCTTT
CDR3aa: CASSGSNWGEGEAFF

v_gene: TRBV7-9
j_gene: TRBJ2-1
d_gene: -
abundance: -
CDR3nt: TGTGCCAGCAGCTTAGTGACAGATTACAATGAGCAGTTCTTC
CDR3aa: CASSLVTDYNEQFF

v_gene: TRBV11-2
j_gene: TRBJ2-5
d_gene: TRBD2
abundance: -
CDR3nt: TGTGCCAGCAGCTCCTGGACTAGCGGGAGGGAGACCCAGTACTTC
CDR3aa: CASSSWTSGRETQYF

v_gene: TRBV27
j_gene: TRBJ1-1
d_gene: -
abundance: -
CDR3nt: TGTGCCAGCAGTCCCCTTTTTAGGGAGAACACTGAAGCTTTCTTT
CDR3aa: CASSPLFRENTEAFF

v_gene: TRBV4-2
j_gene: TRBJ2-3
d_gene: -
abundance: -
CDR3nt: TGTGCCAGCAGCGAAGAGCTGTCCCTGGCGAGCACAGATACGCAGTATTTT
CDR3aa: CASSEELSLASTDTQYF

v_gene: TRBV4-1
j_gene: TRBJ2-2
d_gene: -
abundance: -
CDR3nt: TGCGCCAGCAGCCGGGAGGATTTTTACACCGGGGAGCTGTTTTTT
CDR3aa: CASSREDFYTGELFF

v_gene: TRBV7-9
j_gene: TRBJ2-1
d_gene: TRBD1
abundance: -
CDR3nt: TGTGCCAGCAGCTTTGGCGACAGGGACCTTTTGTTCTTC
CDR3aa: CASSFGDRDLLFF

v_gene: TRBV18
j_gene: TRBJ1-6
d_gene: -
abundance: -
CDR3nt: TGTGCCAGCTCACCAGAAGGGGGGAACGGTTCACCCCTCCACTTT
CDR3aa: CASSPEGGNGSPLHF

v_gene: TRBV7-6
j_gene: TRBJ1-5
d_gene: -
abundance: few
CDR3nt: TGTGCCAGCAGCGGGGAAGGGGCTCAGCCCCAGCATTTT
CDR3aa: CASSGEGAQPQHF

v_gene: TRBV4-1
j_gene: TRBJ2-7
d_gene: TRBD1
abundance: -
CDR3nt: TGCGCCAGCAGTCATCCCGGGACAGCTACCTACGAGCAGTACTTC
CDR3aa: CASSHPGTATYEQYF

v_gene: TRBV5-6
j_gene: TRBJ2-4
d_gene: TRBD1
abundance: -
CDR3nt: TGTGCCAGCAGCTTGGGAGGGGACAGGGGTTTGGGCATTCAGTACTTC
CDR3aa: CASSLGGDRGLGIQYF

v_gene: TRBV18
j_gene: TRBJ2-7
d_gene: -
abundance: -
CDR3nt: TGTGCCAGCGCTCAGGTGCAGGGATCCCACGAGCAGTACTTC
CDR3aa: CASAQVQGSHEQYF

v_gene: TRBV11-2
j_gene: TRBJ2-7
d_gene: TRBD1
abundance: few
CDR3nt: TGTGCCAGCAGCTCCCACCGGGACAGCACCTACGAGCAGTACTTC
CDR3aa: CASSSHRDSTYEQYF

v_gene: TRBV9
j_gene: TRBJ2-2
d_gene: -
abundance: -
CDR3nt: TGTGCCAGCAGTTCGACAGGGAACACCGGGGAGCTGTTTTTT
CDR3aa: CASSSTGNTGELFF

v_gene: TRBV15
j_gene: TRBJ2-7
d_gene: -
abundance: -
CDR3nt: TGTGCCACCAGCAGAGGACGGCAGGGCACCCTCTACGAGCAGTACTTC
CDR3aa: CATSRGRQGTLYEQYF